The 8 T cell receptor beta chains in this list originate from one sample, sequenced in a study of T cell responses to AZD1222 COVID-19 vaccine. The data were produced by immunoSEQ multiplex PCR, yet TCRdb's version contains in-frame clones alone and is incomplete. The sample yields 150,000 to 200,000 clones, about 91% seen once. This sample comprised peripheral blood, obtained 28 days after the second AZD1222 dose. These receptor sequences come from an adult who received the AZD1222 COVID-19 vaccine.

V and J are TRBV10-3 and TRBJ2-1; tentative D call: TRBD2 (7 bases). The CDR3 spans 15 residues. CDR1 and CDR2 from the germline V gene are ENHRY and SYGVKD. V gave up 6 bases and J gave up 7 bases, with 19 bases separating them. CDR3 coding DNA: TGTGCCATCAGCCCCCGGGGAAGGGGGGGGAATGAGCAGTTCTTC. This sequence encodes CAISPRGRGGNEQFF.

This clone showed up just once. The CDR3 protein is CASSDLAAGGPSGGELFF. CDR3 DNA: TGTGCCAGCAGTGATTTGGCCGCGGGGGGGCCATCAGGTGGGGAGCTGTTTTTT. This chain joins TRBV2 and TRBJ2-2, with 9 bases aligning to TRBD2. This CDR3 is built from 18 residues. The V segment lost 3 bases and the J segment 8 bases; nucleotides outside the gene matches: 16. The V gene's germline CDR1 is SNHLY and CDR2 FYNNEI.

In this sample, this clone turned up once. This chain connects TRBV4-2 to TRBJ1-4, with no clear D. This CDR3 has 17 amino acids. V lost 0 bases to trimming and J lost 0 bases, with 11 bases between them. The germline CDR1 and CDR2 sequences are LGHNA and YNFKEQ. The CDR3 bases are TGTGCCAGCAGCCAAGAACCGTTCGGGCCAACTAATGAAAAACTGTTTTTT. Translation: CASSQEPFGPTNEKLFF.

The chain carries TRBV5-1 and TRBJ2-7; D may be TRBD1 or TRBD2 (7 bases each). The germline gives CDR1 SGHRS, CDR2 YFSETQ. This CDR3 has 14 residues. Trimming shortened V by 5 bases and J by 2 bases, and 14 bases separated the two germline ends. The CDR3 DNA is TGCGCCAGCAGACTCAGGGGGGGAACCTACGAGCAGTACTTC. Residues: CASRLRGGTYEQYF.

The CDR3 loop is CASSHPGLAPPNEQFF. CDR3 nucleotide sequence: TGTGCCAGCAGCCACCCGGGACTAGCGCCCCCCAATGAGCAGTTCTTC. V and J are TRBV3-1 (or the pseudogene TRBV3-2) and TRBJ2-1; 10 bases are a match to TRBD2. With 3 bases clipped from V and 6 bases from J, the junction kept 8 bases outside the gene matches. Germline CDR1 reads LGHDT; CDR2 reads YNNKEL (reference sequence). CDR3 length: 16 amino acids.

V usage is TRBV4-2 and J usage is TRBJ1-5; 9 nucleotides align to TRBD1. Germline V lookup: CDR1 LGHNA, CDR2 YNFKEQ. This CDR3 spans 16 amino acids. With 1 base clipped from V and 6 bases from J, the junction kept 7 bases outside the gene matches. CDR3 in DNA: TGTGCCAGCAGCCAAGGCACAGGGGGCATGGGTCAGCCCCAGCATTTT. Its translation: CASSQGTGGMGQPQHF.

This clone was counted between two and nine times. This chain joins TRBV25-1 and TRBJ2-7; D might be TRBD1 (5 bases). CDR3 length equals 12 residues. Germline V gene sequence: CDR1 MGHDK, CDR2 SYGVNS. Trimming stripped 6 bases from V and 6 bases from J, with 12 bases between. Here the CDR3 DNA reads TGTGCCAGCAGACAGGACCGTCTCGAGCAGTACTTC. Translated: CASRQDRLEQYF.

The rearrangement links TRBV2 to TRBJ1-5, with D possibly matching TRBD1 (5 bases). Germline assignment: CDR1 SNHLY and CDR2 FYNNEI. The CDR3 consists of 15 residues. Trimming removed 8 bases at V and 2 bases at J, with 16 bases between. CDR3 region: CASGIQGAGNQPQHF. The DNA for the CDR3 is TGTGCCAGCGGAATTCAGGGAGCTGGCAATCAGCCCCAGCATTTT.